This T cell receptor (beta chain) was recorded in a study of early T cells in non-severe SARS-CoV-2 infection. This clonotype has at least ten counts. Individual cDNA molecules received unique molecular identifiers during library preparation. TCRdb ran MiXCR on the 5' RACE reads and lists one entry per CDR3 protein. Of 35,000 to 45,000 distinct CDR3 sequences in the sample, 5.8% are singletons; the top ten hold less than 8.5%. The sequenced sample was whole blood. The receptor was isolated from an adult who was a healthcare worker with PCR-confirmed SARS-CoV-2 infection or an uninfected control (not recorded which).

CDR3 sequence reads: CASSAPSTDTQYF. Here the CDR3 DNA reads TGTGCCAGCAGTGCCCCCAGCACAGATACGCAGTATTTT. This rearrangement joins TRBV2 to TRBJ2-3; D uncertain. This CDR3 spans 13 amino acids. The V gene lost 4 bases and the J gene lost 0 bases, with 5 bases spanning the gap. The germline CDR1 and CDR2 sequences are SNHLY and FYNNEI.